This T cell receptor (beta chain) was sequenced in a study of shared clonotypes between healthy human individuals. The assay was immunoSEQ multiplex PCR, and TCRdb's table has in-frame clones only and misses some. The sample shows millions of clones, approximately 95% of them seen only once. Germline V gene lookup returns CDR1 LNHDA and CDR2 SQIVND (reference sequence). V was pared by 5 bases and J by 4 bases, with 11 bases between. The CDR3 length is 13 residues. Sequencing was performed on naive CD4+ T cells sorted from blood. As to subset: CD45RA+ positively selected. The TCR comes from a young man in good health. This chain links TRBV19 with TRBJ1-2, with D possibly TRBD1 on 5 matching bases. The CDR3 spells CASSSGARYGYTF. The CDR3 bases are TGTGCCAGTAGTTCCGGGGCCCGCTATGGCTACACCTTC. Variable domain in full (rest from reference TRBV19 and TRBJ1-2): DGGITQSPKYLFRKEGQNVTLSCEQNLNHDAMYWYRQDPGQGLRLIYYSQIVNDFQKGDIAEGYSVSREKKESFPLTVTSAQKNPTAFYLCASSSGARYGYTFGSGTRLTVV.